This entry features one T cell receptor beta chain sequence. This sample stems from a study of technical replicates of blood from a few donors. Trimming at V came to 8 bases and at J to 6 bases, leaving 15 bases not matched to a gene. The germline V gene encodes CDR1 SNHLY and CDR2 FYNNEI. The CDR3 runs 15 residues. Clones were read by immunoSEQ multiplex PCR, and TCRdb kept only the in-frame ones, dropping some. The sample consists of approximately 69,000 clones, about 87% of them appearing once. The material sequenced was PBMCs. This TCR was sampled from a human donor in good health. Some clones in this sample may be carry-over from other donors' samples. The rearrangement uses TRBV2 and TRBJ2-7; 8 bases map to TRBD2. The CDR3 protein is CASGRVGTSGLEQYF. The CDR3 region has the DNA TGTGCCAGCGGGAGGGTCGGGACTAGTGGCCTCGAGCAGTACTTC.